The rows below give T cell receptor beta chains drawn from one sample of a study of blood T cell repertoires in COVID-19. TCRdb's table, derived via immunoSEQ multiplex PCR, lists solely in-frame clones and lacks some. The sample lists a few hundred thousand clones; around 89% were seen once. The sequenced sample consisted of peripheral blood. All receptors come from a woman aged 40 to 49 with COVID-19, enrolled during active disease. The CDR3 runs from the conserved cysteine through the conserved F or W. A D gene is named only where the DNA matches it firmly. Part of the rows lack a size; the others show once, few, many or a class for expanded clones.

clone size: -; V gene: TRBV7-3; D gene: -; J gene: TRBJ2-3; CDR3 DNA: TGTGCCAGCAGCTTAAGCGGGTTCGCCACAGATACGCAGTATTTT; CDR3 protein: CASSLSGFATDTQYF
clone size: -; V gene: TRBV2; D gene: TRBD2; J gene: TRBJ2-7; CDR3 DNA: TGTGCCAGCACCTTCACTAGCGGGATTATGGAGCAGTACTTC; CDR3 protein: CASTFTSGIMEQYF
clone size: -; V gene: TRBV7-9; D gene: -; J gene: TRBJ2-3; CDR3 DNA: TGTGCCAGCAGCTTCAGACAGCGCGAGCCGCAGTATTTT; CDR3 protein: CASSFRQREPQYF
clone size: -; V gene: TRBV7-3; D gene: -; J gene: TRBJ2-7; CDR3 DNA: TGTGCCAGCAGCTCCCAAGACGGGTACGAGCAGTACTTC; CDR3 protein: CASSSQDGYEQYF
clone size: -; V gene: TRBV18; D gene: -; J gene: TRBJ2-2; CDR3 DNA: TGTGCCAGCTCACCACTCGCAGGGCAAACCGGGGAGCTGTTTTTT; CDR3 protein: CASSPLAGQTGELFF
clone size: -; V gene: TRBV19; D gene: -; J gene: TRBJ1-1; CDR3 DNA: TGTGCCAGTCGCCCGAACGGTAACACTGAAGCTTTCTTT; CDR3 protein: CASRPNGNTEAFF
clone size: -; V gene: TRBV18; D gene: -; J gene: TRBJ2-1; CDR3 DNA: TGTGCCAGCTCACCAAACAGGGTAAATGAGCAGTTCTTC; CDR3 protein: CASSPNRVNEQFF
clone size: -; V gene: TRBV14; D gene: -; J gene: TRBJ1-2; CDR3 DNA: TGTGCCAGCAGCCAAGAACGGGATCGTGGCTACACCTTC; CDR3 protein: CASSQERDRGYTF
clone size: -; V gene: TRBV28; D gene: -; J gene: TRBJ2-5; CDR3 DNA: TGTGCCAGCAGTTTAACGGTACAAGAGACCCAGTACTTC; CDR3 protein: CASSLTVQETQYF
clone size: -; V gene: TRBV4-3; D gene: TRBD1; J gene: TRBJ1-1; CDR3 DNA: TGCGCCAGCAGCCAAGCTTGGGGGACAGGTGGATTGGGCACTGAAGCTTTCTTT; CDR3 protein: CASSQAWGTGGLGTEAFF
clone size: -; V gene: TRBV5-1; D gene: TRBD1; J gene: TRBJ1-6; CDR3 DNA: TGCGCCAGCAGCTTGGAAGGGACAGGGTTTAATTCACCCCTCCACTTT; CDR3 protein: CASSLEGTGFNSPLHF
clone size: -; V gene: TRBV19; D gene: TRBD1; J gene: TRBJ2-7; CDR3 DNA: TGTGCCAGTAACGGACAGGGGGGTTCCACCGAGCAGTACTTC; CDR3 protein: CASNGQGGSTEQYF
clone size: -; V gene: TRBV28; D gene: -; J gene: TRBJ2-1; CDR3 DNA: TGTGCCAGCAGTCTAGCCAGAGACGGGGAGCAGTTCTTC; CDR3 protein: CASSLARDGEQFF
clone size: once; V gene: TRBV12-5; D gene: -; J gene: TRBJ1-1; CDR3 DNA: TGTGCTAGTGGTTTGAGTTGGACATCACAAGCTTTCTTT; CDR3 protein: CASGLSWTSQAFF
clone size: -; V gene: TRBV6-5; D gene: -; J gene: TRBJ2-7; CDR3 DNA: TGTGCCAGCAGTTTTTTATACGAGCAGTACTTC; CDR3 protein: CASSFLYEQYF
clone size: -; V gene: TRBV28; D gene: TRBD1; J gene: TRBJ1-1; CDR3 DNA: TGTGCCAGCAGCCTACAGGGGGCGGCGGAAGCTTTCTTT; CDR3 protein: CASSLQGAAEAFF
clone size: -; V gene: TRBV28; D gene: -; J gene: TRBJ2-2; CDR3 DNA: TGTGCCAGCCCATCAGGGGTGACCGGGGAGCTGTTTTTT; CDR3 protein: CASPSGVTGELFF
clone size: -; V gene: TRBV5-1; D gene: -; J gene: TRBJ2-5; CDR3 DNA: TGCGCCAGCAGCTCTGGACAGCGAGCAACTCAAGAGACCCAGTACTTC; CDR3 protein: CASSSGQRATQETQYF
clone size: -; V gene: TRBV7-2; D gene: -; J gene: TRBJ1-1; CDR3 DNA: TGTGCCAGCAGCTCCTATGGAGGGTCGAACACTGAAGCTTTCTTT; CDR3 protein: CASSSYGGSNTEAFF
clone size: -; V gene: TRBV25-1; D gene: TRBD2; J gene: TRBJ2-3; CDR3 DNA: TGTGCCAGCAGTTTACTAGCGGGAGTGACAGATACGCAGTATTTT; CDR3 protein: CASSLLAGVTDTQYF
clone size: -; V gene: TRBV19; D gene: TRBD1; J gene: TRBJ1-1; CDR3 DNA: TGTGCCAGTAGTGGACAGGGACGGGCCGAAGCTTTCTTT; CDR3 protein: CASSGQGRAEAFF
clone size: -; V gene: TRBV4-1; D gene: TRBD1; J gene: TRBJ2-2; CDR3 DNA: TGCGCCAGCAGCCAAGCAGGGGGCTGGGGCACCGGGGAGCTGTTTTTT; CDR3 protein: CASSQAGGWGTGELFF
clone size: -; V gene: TRBV11-3; D gene: -; J gene: TRBJ2-3; CDR3 DNA: TGTGCCAGCAGCTTCAATCCAGGCGATACGCAGTATTTT; CDR3 protein: CASSFNPGDTQYF
clone size: -; V gene: TRBV5-1; D gene: -; J gene: TRBJ1-4; CDR3 DNA: TGCGCCAGCAGCTTGGAAGCCGCTAATGAAAAACTGTTTTTT; CDR3 protein: CASSLEAANEKLFF
clone size: once; V gene: TRBV14; D gene: -; J gene: TRBJ1-3; CDR3 DNA: TGTGCCAGCAGCCAAGTAACGGGTATCCGGAACACCATATATTTT; CDR3 protein: CASSQVTGIRNTIYF
clone size: -; V gene: TRBV18; D gene: TRBD2; J gene: TRBJ2-7; CDR3 DNA: TGTGCCAGCTCACCGGCCGGGGGGGCTTACGAGCAGTACTTC; CDR3 protein: CASSPAGGAYEQYF